This T cell receptor (beta chain) was found in a study of shared clonotypes between healthy human individuals. Each of the donors was a healthy adult who was HIV-negative and had not had a recent acute infection or vaccination. The CDR3 is 13 residues long. Trimming took 6 bases from V and 2 from J; bases not matched to a gene: 6. The V gene's germline CDR1 is GTSNPN and CDR2 SVGIG (reference sequence). Replicate PCRs from sorted subsets contained roughly 190 ng DNA, which is roughly 30,000 T cell genomes. Some clones are missing from TCRdb's copy, which holds only in-frame ones; the method was immunoSEQ multiplex PCR. The data hold roughly 2 million clones, with 85% to 95% observed a single time.

The chain recombines TRBV30 with TRBJ2-7, with 8 bases that match TRBD1. Material: naive CD4+ T cells sorted from blood. This sample's subset: CD45RA+ positively selected. The TCR originated in a young man in good health. The CDR3 loop reads CACATGGPYEQYF. CDR3 coding DNA: TGTGCCTGTGCTACAGGGGGACCCTACGAGCAGTACTTC.